This record covers a single T cell receptor (beta chain). The CDR3 is 14 residues long. The V end lost 5 bases, the J end lost 2 bases, and 10 bases lay between the germline ends. Germline lookup yields CDR1 MGHDK and CDR2 SYGVNS. This specimen comes from a study of cytomegalovirus exposure and HLA in healthy donors. It was with 60 Vbeta and 13 Jbeta primers that the PCR ran. Profiling relied on immunoSEQ multiplex PCR, and the TCRdb table lists in-frame clones only, not all of them. The table shows approximately 180,000 clones, with about 80% occurring only once. This sequence joins TRBV25-1 and TRBJ1-5; weak D call: TRBD1 (6 bases). The receptor comes from a woman aged 30 to 39 in good health and CMV-seropositive. Sequencing was performed on PBMCs. The CDR3, as DNA: TGTGCCAGCAGTTCAGGGGTGGGCAATCAGCCCCAGCATTTT. It translates to CASSSGVGNQPQHF.